This T cell receptor beta chain derives from a study of cytomegalovirus exposure and HLA in healthy donors. Overall study results and limits: Investigators reported approximately 170 TCR beta chains as tied to cytomegalovirus.

The sample holds a few counts of this clone. The antigen is unknown. Looked up from germline, CDR1 is SGDLS and CDR2 is YYNGEE. V lost 0 bases and J 6 bases, leaving 15 bases between the germline ends. The CDR3 extends over 15 amino acids. Use of 60 Vbeta and 13 Jbeta primers characterized the PCR. In the original workflow: Approximately 10 million shared chains were among around 80 million unique TCR beta chains counted in a later analysis. Sequencing used immunoSEQ multiplex PCR; TCRdb keeps in-frame clones, though not all of them. V, J and clone size are taken as reported in that table, and D and trimming were inferred from the DNA itself. The sample lists some 150,000 clones, approximately 81% seen once, with approximately 7% in the top ten.

The clonotype comes from a woman in her 30s in good health and CMV-seropositive. Sequencing was carried out using PBMCs. This rearrangement joins TRBV9 to TRBJ2-5; D might be TRBD1 (5 bases). CDR3 sequence (DNA): TGTGCCAGCAGCGTAGCTACTGGGGCCCTAAAGACCCAGTACTTC. Translating gives CASSVATGALKTQYF.